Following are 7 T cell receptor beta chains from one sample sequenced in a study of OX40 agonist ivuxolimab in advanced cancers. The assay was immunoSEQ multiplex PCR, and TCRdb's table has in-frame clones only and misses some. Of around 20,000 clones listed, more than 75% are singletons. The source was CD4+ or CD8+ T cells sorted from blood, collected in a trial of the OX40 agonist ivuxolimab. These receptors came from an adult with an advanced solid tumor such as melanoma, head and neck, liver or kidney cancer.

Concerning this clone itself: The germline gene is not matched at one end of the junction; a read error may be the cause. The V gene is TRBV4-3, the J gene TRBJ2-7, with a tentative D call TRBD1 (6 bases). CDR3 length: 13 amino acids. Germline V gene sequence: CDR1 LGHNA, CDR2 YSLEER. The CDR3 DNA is TGCGCCAGCAGCCAAGGGGACAACTACAAGCAGTACTTC. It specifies CASSQGDNYKQYF.

CDR3 sequence reads: CASSFRGTKNIQYF. CDR3 DNA sequence: TGTGCCAGCAGCTTTCGCGGAACCAAAAACATTCAGTACTTC. The V call is TRBV5-6, the J call TRBJ2-4, with D unresolved. The CDR3 sequence is 14 residues long. Germline CDR1 SGHDT, CDR2 YYEEEE. Trimming took 2 bases from V and 2 from J, leaving 8 bases between them.

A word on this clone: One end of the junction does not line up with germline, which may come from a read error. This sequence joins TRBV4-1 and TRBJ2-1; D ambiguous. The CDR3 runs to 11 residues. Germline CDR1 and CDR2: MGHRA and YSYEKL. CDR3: CASSLLNEQFF. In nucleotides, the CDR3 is TGTGCCAGCAGCCTCCTGAATGAGCAGTTCTTC.

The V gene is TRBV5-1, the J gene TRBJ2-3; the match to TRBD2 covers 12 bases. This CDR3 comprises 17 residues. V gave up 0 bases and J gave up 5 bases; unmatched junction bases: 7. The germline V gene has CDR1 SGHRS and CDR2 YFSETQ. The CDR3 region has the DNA TGCGCCAGCAGCTTGGCCCCTCTGGGACTAGCGGGAGATACGCAGTATTTT. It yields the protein CASSLAPLGLAGDTQYF.

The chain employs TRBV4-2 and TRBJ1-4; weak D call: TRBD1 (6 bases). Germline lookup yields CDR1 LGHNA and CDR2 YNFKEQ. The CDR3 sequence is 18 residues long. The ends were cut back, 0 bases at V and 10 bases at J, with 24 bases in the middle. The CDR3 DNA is TGTGCCAGCAGCCAAGACCGGCAGGGGTCGGGATTCGGGGGAAAACTGTTTTTT. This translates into CASSQDRQGSGFGGKLFF.

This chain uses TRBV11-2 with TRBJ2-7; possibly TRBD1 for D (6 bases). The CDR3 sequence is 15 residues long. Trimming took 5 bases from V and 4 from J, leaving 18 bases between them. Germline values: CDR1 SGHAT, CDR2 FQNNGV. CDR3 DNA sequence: TGTGCCAGCAGCCCCATTTCGCAGGGGAGTTACGAGCAGTACTTC. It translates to CASSPISQGSYEQYF.

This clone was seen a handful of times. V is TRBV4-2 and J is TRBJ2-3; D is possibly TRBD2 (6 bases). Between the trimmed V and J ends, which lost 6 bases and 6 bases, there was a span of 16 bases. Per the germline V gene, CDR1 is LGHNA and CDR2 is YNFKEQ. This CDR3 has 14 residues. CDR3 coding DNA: TGTGCCAGCAGTGTCGCGGGGTCCTTGGATACGCAGTATTTT. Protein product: CASSVAGSLDTQYF.